The T cell receptor (beta chain) described here comes from a study of blood T cell repertoires in COVID-19. Overall study context: In each case, the material was cDNA or gDNA derived from T cells, B-cell-depleted T cells, or PBMCs.

Original methodology: The authors estimated nucleated cell counts from reference gene primer amplification. TCRdb keeps only in-frame clones here, not all; method: immunoSEQ multiplex PCR. V, J and clone size were drawn from that table, and D and trimming were deduced from the DNA. The data contain about 67,000 clones, about 87% of them singletons. The CDR3 sequence is 18 residues long. The germline V gene has CDR1 SGHNT and CDR2 YYREEE (reference sequence). V shed 4 bases, J shed 1 base, and the junction held 8 bases outside the gene matches. V gene TRBV5-4 combines with J gene TRBJ2-2, with 12 bases aligning to TRBD2. Specimen: peripheral blood. This clonotype originated in a man aged 45-65 years with active COVID-19. The CDR3 spells CASSARLAGAVNTGELFF. The CDR3 DNA follows: TGTGCCAGCAGCGCACGACTAGCGGGGGCCGTGAACACCGGGGAGCTGTTTTTT. The full variable domain, its missing parts supplied by reference TRBV5-4 and TRBJ2-2, is ETGVTQSPTHLIKTRGQQVTLRCSSQSGHNTVSWYQQALGQGPQFIFQYYREEENGRGNFPPRFSGLQFPNYSSELNVNALELDDSALYLCASSARLAGAVNTGELFFGEGSRLTVL.